This T cell receptor beta chain originates from a study of T-cell reconstitution after alpha-beta-depleted transplantation in children (dated by TCRdb to about 2016). At the level of the whole study: The study quantitatively tracked T-cell immune reconstitution after TCRalphabeta/CD19-depleted allogeneic hematopoietic cell transplantation in children using TCR repertoire profiling. Paper-wide results and their limitations: Hyperexpanded clone frequencies declined over subsequent months; after one year, T-cell counts and TCRbeta diversity were mostly attributed to newly produced T cells. In some patients, the high TCRbeta diversity seen at day 60 was put down to recipient T cells and intrathymic progenitors that had survived conditioning. The apparently early recovery of alphabetaT-cell counts about two months after transplant reportedly depended on only several hundred rapidly expanded clones that came from non-depleted graft cells.

Explained via the paper, the treatment or condition label denotes: allogeneic hematopoietic cell transplantation with graft depleted of TCRalphabeta T cells and CD19 B cells. Transplant recipients were children who received TCRalphabeta/CD19-depleted allogeneic hematopoietic cell grafts. There are many counts of this clonotype. The target of this receptor is not known. Base qualities are missing; no much larger clone stands one base away. Libraries were made using PCR. The data were produced on an Illumina HiSeq 2500. Molecular barcoding was employed in the preparation of TCR libraries, with unique molecular identifiers being used to normalize TCRbeta repertoire quantification. TCRdb itself trimmed the public reads at Q25 with fastp, ran MiXCR and retained productive beta chains. Identical CDR3 proteins give one entry, which carries the most common genes and DNA. Recorded for this sample are 140,000 or so distinct CDR3 sequences; around 9% of them occurred a single time. Together, the top ten hold about a sixth of the sample.

The sequencing here drew on PBMCs, mostly from graft donor cells, taken 180 days after TCRalphabeta/CD19-depleted stem cell transplant. The sequence was collected from a female patient aged 2-9 years who had a stem cell transplant for congenital amegakaryocytic thrombocytopenia, so the T cells may come from the graft donor.

Here is the DNA: TGCGCCAGCAGCCAAGGATTTTTAGGAGAACCCTACGAGCAGTACTTC. This gives the protein CASSQGFLGEPYEQYF. Rearrangement joined TRBV4-1 to TRBJ2-7, with the D gene not clear enough to name. CDR1 MGHRA and CDR2 YSYEKL are derived from the germline V gene. The cysteine opens and the phenylalanine closes a CDR3 of 16 amino acids. Only the CDR3 DNA is retained, 48 bases long and in frame from the first base. V lost 1 base and J lost 2 bases; the stretch between them is 15 bases long.